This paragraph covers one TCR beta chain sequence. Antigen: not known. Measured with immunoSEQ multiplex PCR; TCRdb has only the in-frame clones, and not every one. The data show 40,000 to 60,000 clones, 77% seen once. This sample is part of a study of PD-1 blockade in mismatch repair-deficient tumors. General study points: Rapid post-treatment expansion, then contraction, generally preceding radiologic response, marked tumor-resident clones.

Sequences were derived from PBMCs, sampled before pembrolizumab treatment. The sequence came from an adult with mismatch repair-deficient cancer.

The CDR3 DNA is TGTGCCAGCAGCTTAGCGTCTGGCGCCTACACCGGGGAGCTGTTTTTT. It specifies CASSLASGAYTGELFF. This rearrangement joins TRBV7-6 to TRBJ2-2; no clear D. V gave up 0 bases and J gave up 3 bases, with 11 bases separating them. The CDR3 runs to 16 residues. CDR1 is SGHVS, CDR2 FNYEAQ, per germline.